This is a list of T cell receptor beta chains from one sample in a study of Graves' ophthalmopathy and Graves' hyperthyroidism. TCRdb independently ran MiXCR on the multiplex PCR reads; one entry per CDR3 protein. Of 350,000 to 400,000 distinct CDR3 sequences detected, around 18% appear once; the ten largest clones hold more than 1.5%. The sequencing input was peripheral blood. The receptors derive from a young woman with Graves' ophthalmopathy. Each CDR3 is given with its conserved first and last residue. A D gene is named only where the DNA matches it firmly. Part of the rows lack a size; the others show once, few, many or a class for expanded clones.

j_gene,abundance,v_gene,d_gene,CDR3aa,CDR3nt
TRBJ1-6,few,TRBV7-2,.,CASSLELPRHSPLHF,TGTGCCAGCAGCTTAGAGCTCCCACGGCACTCACCCCTCCACTTT
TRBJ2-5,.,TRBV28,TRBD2,CASSIAGGFQETQYF,TGTGCCAGCAGCATAGCGGGAGGATTCCAAGAGACCCAGTACTTC
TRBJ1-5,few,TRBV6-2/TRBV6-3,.,CASSYSTVHGPQHF,TGTGCCAGCAGTTACTCGACAGTACATGGGCCCCAGCATTTT
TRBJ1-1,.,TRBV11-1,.,CVPPWSRGPQSTEAFF,TGTGTGCCACCGTGGTCTCGGGGCCCCCAGAGCACTGAAGCTTTCTTT
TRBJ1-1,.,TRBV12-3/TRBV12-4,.,CASSAGPRMNTEAFF,TGTGCCAGCAGCGCAGGTCCACGGATGAACACTGAAGCTTTCTTT
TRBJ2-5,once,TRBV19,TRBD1,CASRMTGDGETQCF,TGTGCCAGTAGGATGACAGGGGATGGAGAGACCCAGTGCTTC
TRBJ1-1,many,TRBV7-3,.,CASSLERLNTEAFF,TGTGCCAGCAGCCTAGAGAGGCTGAACACTGAAGCTTTCTTT
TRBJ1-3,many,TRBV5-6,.,CASSLAGRTGNTIYF,TGTGCCAGCAGCTTGGCCGGACGGACGGGAAACACCATATATTTT
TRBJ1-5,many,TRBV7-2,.,CASSFGRDGPQHF,TGTGCCAGCAGCTTTGGGAGGGACGGGCCCCAGCATTTT
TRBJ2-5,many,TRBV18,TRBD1,CASSPQGEETQYF,TGTGCCAGCTCACCTCAGGGGGAAGAGACCCAGTACTTC
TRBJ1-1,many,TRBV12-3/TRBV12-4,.,CASSLDGRRAFF,TGTGCCAGCAGTTTAGATGGCAGGCGGGCTTTCTTT
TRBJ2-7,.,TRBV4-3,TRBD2,CASSQDTSGAYEQYF,TGCGCCAGCAGCCAAGATACTAGCGGAGCCTACGAGCAGTACTTC
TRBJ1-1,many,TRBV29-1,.,CSVVSRGLATEAFF,TGCAGCGTCGTTTCGAGGGGACTGGCCACTGAAGCTTTCTTT
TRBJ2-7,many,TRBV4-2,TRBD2,CASSQDLGGSRHEQYF,TGTGCCAGCAGCCAAGACCTGGGCGGGAGTAGACACGAGCAGTACTTC
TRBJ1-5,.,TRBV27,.,CASKSTDQPQHF,TGTGCCAGCAAGTCAACGGATCAGCCCCAGCATTTT
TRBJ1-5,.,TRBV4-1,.,CASSQVDTRGQPQHF,TGCGCCAGCAGCCAGGTCGACACCCGGGGTCAGCCCCAGCATTTT
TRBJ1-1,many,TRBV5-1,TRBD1,CASSPTGASGAFF,TGCGCCAGCAGCCCCACAGGGGCCTCGGGTGCTTTCTTT
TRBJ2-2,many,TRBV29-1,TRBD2,CSVRRTSGTGELFF,TGCAGCGTCCGGAGGACTAGCGGGACCGGGGAGCTGTTTTTT
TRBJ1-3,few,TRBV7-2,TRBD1,CASSLRDSSGNTIYF,TGTGCCAGCAGCTTAAGGGACAGCTCTGGAAACACCATATATTTT
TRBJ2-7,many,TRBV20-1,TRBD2,CSAQASGTTRREQYF,TGCAGTGCTCAAGCTTCCGGGACTACCCGGAGGGAGCAGTACTTC
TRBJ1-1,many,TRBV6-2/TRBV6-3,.,CASSGRGRTEAFF,TGTGCCAGCAGTGGTAGGGGACGAACTGAAGCTTTCTTT
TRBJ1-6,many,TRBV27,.,CASSWNSPFSPLHF,TGTGCCAGCAGTTGGAACAGTCCTTTTTCACCCCTCCACTTT
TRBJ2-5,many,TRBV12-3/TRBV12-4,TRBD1,CASSDRGQWQETQYF,TGTGCCAGCAGCGACAGGGGGCAGTGGCAAGAGACCCAGTACTTC
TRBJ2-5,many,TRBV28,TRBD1,CASSSSLGQQETQYF,TGTGCCAGCAGTTCTAGCCTGGGACAGCAAGAGACCCAGTACTTC
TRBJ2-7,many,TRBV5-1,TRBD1,CASSAADRGDYEQYF,TGCGCCAGCAGCGCAGCGGACAGGGGAGACTACGAGCAGTACTTC
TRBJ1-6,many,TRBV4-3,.,CASSLRGYNSPLHF,TGCGCCAGCAGCCTGAGGGGATACAATTCACCCCTCCACTTT
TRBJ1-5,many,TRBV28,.,CASTLTGRHQPQHF,TGTGCCAGCACCCTCACAGGGAGGCATCAGCCCCAGCATTTT
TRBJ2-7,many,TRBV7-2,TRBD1,CASSLGGTGFSYEQYF,TGTGCCAGCAGCTTAGGGGGGACAGGATTTTCCTACGAGCAGTACTTC
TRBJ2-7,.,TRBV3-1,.,CASSQEFTYEQYF,TGTGCCAGCAGCCAAGAGTTCACCTACGAGCAGTACTTC
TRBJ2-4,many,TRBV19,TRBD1,CASSISSRDRRAKNIQYF,TGTGCCAGTAGTATTTCTTCCCGGGACAGGCGTGCCAAAAACATTCAGTACTTC
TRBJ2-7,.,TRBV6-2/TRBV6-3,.,CASSPHGRSSSYEQYF,TGTGCCAGCTCTCCCCACGGCAGGTCGAGCTCCTACGAGCAGTACTTC
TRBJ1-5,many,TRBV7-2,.,CASSEGGLSWAFRNQPQHF,TGTGCCAGCAGCGAGGGGGGCCTTTCGTGGGCCTTCCGGAATCAGCCCCAGCATTTT
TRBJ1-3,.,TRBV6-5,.,CASSYSLPGNTIYF,TGTGCCAGCAGTTATTCGTTACCTGGAAACACCATATATTTT
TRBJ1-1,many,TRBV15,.,CATSRDVKGIEAFF,TGTGCCACCAGCAGAGATGTGAAGGGGATAGAAGCTTTCTTT
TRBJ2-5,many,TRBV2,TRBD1,CASSRDREETQYF,TGTGCCAGCAGTCGGGACAGGGAAGAGACCCAGTACTTC
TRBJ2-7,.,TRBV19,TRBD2,CASSARPTSGGPYEQYF,TGTGCCAGTAGTGCGAGGCCGACTAGCGGAGGTCCCTACGAGCAGTACTTC
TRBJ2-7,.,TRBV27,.,CASSSVPIRSYEQYF,TGTGCCAGCAGTTCGGTCCCAATCCGGTCCTACGAGCAGTACTTC
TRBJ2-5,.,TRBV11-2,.,CASSLFRAPRETQYF,TGTGCCAGCAGCTTATTCCGGGCCCCGAGGGAGACCCAGTACTTC
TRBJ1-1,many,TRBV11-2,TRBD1,CASSPGTVLEAFF,TGTGCCAGCAGCCCCGGGACAGTTTTAGAAGCTTTCTTT
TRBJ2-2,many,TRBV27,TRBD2,CASLGLAGTGELFF,TGTGCCAGCTTGGGACTAGCGGGGACCGGGGAGCTGTTTTTT